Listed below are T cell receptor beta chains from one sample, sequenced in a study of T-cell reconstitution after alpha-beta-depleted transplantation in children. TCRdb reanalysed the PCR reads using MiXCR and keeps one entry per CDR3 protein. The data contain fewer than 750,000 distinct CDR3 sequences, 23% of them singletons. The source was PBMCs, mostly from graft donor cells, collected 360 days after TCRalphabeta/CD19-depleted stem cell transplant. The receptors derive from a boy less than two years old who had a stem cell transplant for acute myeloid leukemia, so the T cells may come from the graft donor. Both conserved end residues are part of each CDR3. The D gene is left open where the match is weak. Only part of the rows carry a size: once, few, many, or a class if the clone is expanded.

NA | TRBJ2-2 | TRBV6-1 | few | CASSVKGAVTGELFF | TGTGCCAGCAGTGTGAAAGGGGCCGTGACCGGGGAGCTGTTTTTT
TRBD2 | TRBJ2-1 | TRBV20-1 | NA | CSARDSSGGMDEQFF | TGCAGTGCTAGAGATTCTAGCGGGGGGATGGATGAGCAGTTCTTC
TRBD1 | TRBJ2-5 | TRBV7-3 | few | CASSITGGGETQYF | TGTGCCAGCAGCATCACAGGGGGCGGAGAGACCCAGTACTTC
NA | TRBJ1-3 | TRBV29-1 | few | CSVEDSLTGNTIYF | TGCAGCGTTGAAGACAGCTTAACTGGAAACACCATATATTTT
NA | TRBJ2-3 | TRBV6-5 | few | CASSYQVSGTDTQYF | TGTGCCAGCAGTTACCAGGTCAGCGGCACAGATACGCAGTATTTT
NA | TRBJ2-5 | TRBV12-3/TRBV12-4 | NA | CASSQWNLAETQYF | TGTGCCAGCTCCCAGTGGAATCTGGCAGAGACCCAGTACTTC
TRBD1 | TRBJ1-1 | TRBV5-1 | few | CASSLTGEVIEAFF | TGCGCCAGCAGCTTGACAGGGGAGGTAATTGAAGCTTTCTTT
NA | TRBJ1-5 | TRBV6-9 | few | CASSSEYSNQPQHF | TGTGCCAGCAGTTCAGAGTATAGCAATCAGCCCCAGCATTTT
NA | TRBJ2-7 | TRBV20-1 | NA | CSARPDRFSYEQYF | TGCAGTGCTAGGCCCGACCGCTTCTCCTACGAGCAGTACTTC
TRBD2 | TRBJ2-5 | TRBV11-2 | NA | CASSRRSSGGPGTQYF | TGTGCCAGCAGCCGAAGGAGTAGCGGGGGACCGGGGACCCAGTACTTC
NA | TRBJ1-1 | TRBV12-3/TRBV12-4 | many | CASSLNRATEAFF | TGTGCCAGCAGTCTCAACAGGGCGACTGAAGCTTTCTTT
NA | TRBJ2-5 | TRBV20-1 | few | CSASSHGPETQYF | TGCAGTGCTTCCTCTCATGGTCCAGAGACCCAGTACTTC
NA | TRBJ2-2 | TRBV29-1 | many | CSVRHGGELFF | TGCAGCGTTCGACACGGCGGGGAGCTGTTTTTT
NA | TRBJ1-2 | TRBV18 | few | CASSPSRIVTVYGYTF | TGTGCCAGCTCACCATCCCGTATAGTAACAGTCTATGGCTACACCTTC
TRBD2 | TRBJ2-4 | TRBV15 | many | CATSRDREGWTKNIQYF | TGTGCCACCAGCAGAGATCGGGAGGGCTGGACCAAAAACATTCAGTACTTC
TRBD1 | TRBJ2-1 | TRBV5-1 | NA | CASSLGQGGSSYNEQFF | TGCGCCAGCAGCTTGGGACAGGGGGGCAGCTCCTACAATGAGCAGTTCTTC
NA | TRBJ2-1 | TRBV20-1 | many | CSAGVGGLSYNEQFF | TGCAGTGCAGGGGTTGGGGGGCTGTCCTACAATGAGCAGTTCTTC
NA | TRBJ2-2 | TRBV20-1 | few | CSASMAGSTGELFF | TGCAGTGCTAGTATGGCGGGGAGCACCGGGGAGCTGTTTTTT
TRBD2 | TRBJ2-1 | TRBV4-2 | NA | CASSQDNSGGGNEQFF | TGTGCCAGCAGCCAAGATAACAGCGGGGGGGGTAATGAGCAGTTCTTC
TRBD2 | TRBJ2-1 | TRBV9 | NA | CASSVGLAGGLGREQFF | TGTGCCAGCAGCGTCGGACTAGCGGGGGGGCTGGGTCGTGAGCAGTTCTTC
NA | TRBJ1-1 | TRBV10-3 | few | CAISGVAEAFF | TGTGCCATCAGTGGGGTCGCTGAAGCTTTCTTT
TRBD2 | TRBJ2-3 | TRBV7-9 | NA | CASSFKRGGGDTQYF | TGTGCCAGCAGCTTCAAGCGGGGGGGCGGTGATACGCAGTATTTT
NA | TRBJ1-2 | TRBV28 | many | CASRRANYGYTF | TGTGCCAGCAGAAGAGCTAACTATGGCTACACCTTC
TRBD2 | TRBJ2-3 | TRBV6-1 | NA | CATRRSSGGVPDTQYF | TGTGCCACCAGGCGGAGTAGCGGGGGTGTTCCAGATACGCAGTATTTT
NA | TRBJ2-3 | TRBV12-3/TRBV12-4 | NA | CASRRGHRPDTQYF | TGTGCCAGCCGTCGGGGGCATCGGCCAGATACGCAGTATTTT
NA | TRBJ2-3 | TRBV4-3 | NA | CASSQNRPADTQYF | TGCGCCAGCAGCCAAAACCGGCCCGCAGATACGCAGTATTTT
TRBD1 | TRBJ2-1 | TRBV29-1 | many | CSVLQGARNNEQFF | TGCAGCGTACTACAGGGGGCCCGAAACAATGAGCAGTTCTTC
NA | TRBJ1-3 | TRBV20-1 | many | CSAIQGTGNTIYF | TGCAGTGCTATACAGGGTACTGGAAACACCATATATTTT
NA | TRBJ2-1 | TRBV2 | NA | CASSAPAAIGRLSYNEQFF | TGTGCCAGCAGTGCCCCGGCGGCGATAGGGCGTCTCTCCTACAATGAGCAGTTCTTC
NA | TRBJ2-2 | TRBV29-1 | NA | CSVEEPTGELFF | TGCAGCGTTGAAGAGCCAACCGGGGAGCTGTTTTTT
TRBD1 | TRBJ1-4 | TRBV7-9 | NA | CASSSPEGQGNEKLFF | TGTGCCAGCAGCTCCCCAGAGGGACAGGGTAATGAAAAACTGTTTTTT
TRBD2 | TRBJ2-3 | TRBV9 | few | CASRAWGGGSDTQYF | TGTGCCAGCAGGGCTTGGGGGGGGGGATCGGATACGCAGTATTTT
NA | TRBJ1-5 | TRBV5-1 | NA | CASSFGPNQPQHF | TGCGCCAGCAGCTTCGGACCCAATCAGCCCCAGCATTTT
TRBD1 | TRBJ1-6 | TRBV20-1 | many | CSASIVGTGESPLHF | TGCAGTGCTAGTATAGTCGGCACAGGGGAATCACCCCTCCACTTT